Below, 7 T cell receptor beta chains from the same sample are listed, as sequenced in a study of T cell responses to AZD1222 COVID-19 vaccine (dated by TCRdb to about 2021). Explained via the paper, the time point label denotes: baseline before first vaccination. The library was prepared using the immunoSEQ multiplex PCR assay. Sourced from immuneACCESS, this table was stored by TCRdb with only in-frame sequences that have V and J called. A share of the clones is absent; for the studies checked, an unresolved V gene accounts for under half, and the remainder has no known explanation. This sample gives about 97,000 clones in total; over 80% of them show up just once. Of the sample, more than 6.5% is held by the ten largest clones. Sequenced material: peripheral blood, taken on day 0 of AZD1222 vaccination. Receptors were obtained from an adult in good health.

This rearrangement joins TRBV6-5 to TRBJ1-1; 10 bases fit TRBD1. Losses at the gene ends were 2 bases for V and 3 bases for J; bases not matched to a gene: 6. CDR3 size: 16 residues. The germline V gene has CDR1 MNHEY and CDR2 SVGAGI. CDR3 nucleotide sequence: TGTGCCAGCAGTTACCTCAGGACAGGGGGTGACACTGAAGCTTTCTTT. Its protein is CASSYLRTGGDTEAFF.

The chain joins TRBV19 to TRBJ1-2, with 7 positions matching TRBD1. The CDR3 has 16 residues. Germline lookup yields CDR1 LNHDA and CDR2 SQIVND (reference sequence). V was pared by 0 bases and J by 6 bases, with 10 bases of the junction left unmatched. CDR3 bases: TGTGCCAGTAGTATAGACCGAAGACAGGGAAAGAATGGCTACACCTTC. Its translation: CASSIDRRQGKNGYTF.

The V gene is TRBV7-3, the J gene TRBJ2-5, with D maybe TRBD1 (6 bases). CDR1 and CDR2 from the germline V gene are SGHTA and FQGTGA. The V end lost 5 bases, the J end lost 5 bases, and 21 bases lay between the germline ends. There are 16 residues in the CDR3. The CDR3 here is CASSLLGQTSGETQYF. Here the CDR3 DNA reads TGTGCCAGCAGCCTCCTTGGACAGACTTCCGGGGAGACCCAGTACTTC.

The chain employs TRBV5-1 and TRBJ2-2; D possibly uses TRBD1 or TRBD2 (6 bases each). Germline CDR1 and CDR2: SGHRS and YFSETQ. Trimming took off 0 bases at V and 3 bases at J, with 9 bases between the two ends. CDR3 size: 15 residues. The CDR3 coding sequence is TGCGCCAGCAGCTTGGAGAGGGGGGACACCGGGGAGCTGTTTTTT. This sequence encodes CASSLERGDTGELFF.

The chain has TRBV25-1 and TRBJ1-4, with 7 bases lining up with TRBD1. CDR1 MGHDK and CDR2 SYGVNS come from the germline V gene. This CDR3 contains 16 residues. V was clipped by 5 bases and J by 4 bases; unmatched bases: 10. CDR3 DNA sequence: TGTGCCAGCAGTCGGGACAGAGGCGTCGGTAATGAAAAACTGTTTTTT. Protein product: CASSRDRGVGNEKLFF.

V gene TRBV18 combines with J gene TRBJ2-3, with 7 bases that match TRBD1. The germline V gene encodes CDR1 KGHSH and CDR2 LQKENI. This CDR3 has 16 amino acids. Unmatched junction bases numbered 6, after V lost 3 bases and J lost 0 bases. CDR3 protein: CASSPPQGHSTDTQYF. The CDR3 region has the DNA TGTGCCAGCTCACCCCCACAGGGGCATAGCACAGATACGCAGTATTTT.

The chain is built from TRBV7-3 and TRBJ1-4; TRBD1 is a possible D gene (5 bases). V dropped 6 bases and J dropped 0 bases, with 11 bases sitting between them. This CDR3 comprises 15 residues. Per the germline V gene, CDR1 is SGHTA and CDR2 is FQGTGA. Here the CDR3 DNA reads TGTGCCAGCAGATGGGGCATTGCAACTAATGAAAAACTGTTTTTT. Protein sequence: CASRWGIATNEKLFF. The variable domain in full, with the rest retrieved from reference TRBV7-3 and TRBJ1-4, is GAGVSQTPSNKVTEKGKYVELRCDPISGHTALYWYRQSLGQGPEFLIYFQGTGAADDSGLPNDRFFAVRPEGSVSTLKIQRTERGDSAVYLCASRWGIATNEKLFFGSGTQLSVL.